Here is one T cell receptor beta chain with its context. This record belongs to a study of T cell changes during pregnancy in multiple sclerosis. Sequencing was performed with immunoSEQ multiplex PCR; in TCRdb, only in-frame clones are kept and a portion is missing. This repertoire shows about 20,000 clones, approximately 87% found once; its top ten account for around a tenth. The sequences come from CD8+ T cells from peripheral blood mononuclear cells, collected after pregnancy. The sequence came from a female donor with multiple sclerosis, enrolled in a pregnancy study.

The DNA for the CDR3 is TGTGCCAGCACAGACAGTTCCGGGGAGCTGTTTTTT. This encodes CASTDSSGELFF. The V gene is TRBV28, the J gene TRBJ2-2, with a tentative D call TRBD1 (5 bases). CDR3 length equals 12 residues. Germline V gene lookup returns CDR1 MDHEN and CDR2 SYDVKM. Trimming shortened V by 7 bases and J by 6 bases, and 9 bases separated the two germline ends. The complete variable domain, with remaining parts taken from reference TRBV28 and TRBJ2-2, reads DVKVTQSSRYLVKRTGEKVFLECVQDMDHENMFWYRQDPGLGLRLIYFSYDVKMKEKGDIPEGYSVSREKKERFSLILESASTNQTSMYLCASTDSSGELFFGEGSRLTVL.